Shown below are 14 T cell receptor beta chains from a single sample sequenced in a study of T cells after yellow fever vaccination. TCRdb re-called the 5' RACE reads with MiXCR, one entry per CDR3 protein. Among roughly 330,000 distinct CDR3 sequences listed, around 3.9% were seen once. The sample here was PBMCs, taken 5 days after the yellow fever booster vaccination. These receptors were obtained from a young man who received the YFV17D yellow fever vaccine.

CDR3 sequence (DNA): TGTGCCAGCAGCCTGCAACATACGGACTCACCCCTCCACTTT. This translates into CASSLQHTDSPLHF. The gene calls are TRBV3-1 and TRBJ1-6, with unresolved D. CDR3 length: 14 amino acids. Germline V gene lookup returns CDR1 LGHDT and CDR2 YNNKEL (reference sequence). V was trimmed by 4 bases and J by 10 bases, leaving 14 bases between them.

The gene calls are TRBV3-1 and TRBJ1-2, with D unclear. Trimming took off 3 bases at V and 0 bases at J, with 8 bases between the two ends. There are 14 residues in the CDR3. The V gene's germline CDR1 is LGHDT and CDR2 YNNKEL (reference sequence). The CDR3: CASSQGITNYGYTF. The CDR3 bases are TGTGCCAGCAGCCAGGGGATCACTAACTATGGCTACACCTTC.

In DNA, the CDR3 is TGTGCCAGCAGTATTCCAGGGGGCGCGGGTGGCTACACCTTC. This translates into CASSIPGGAGGYTF. The V call is TRBV28, the J call TRBJ1-2, with TRBD1 matching over 8 bases. The J segment lost 7 bases and the V segment lost 5 bases, leaving 9 bases of the junction unmatched. Per the germline V gene, CDR1 is MDHEN and CDR2 is SYDVKM. The CDR3 loop spans 14 amino acids.

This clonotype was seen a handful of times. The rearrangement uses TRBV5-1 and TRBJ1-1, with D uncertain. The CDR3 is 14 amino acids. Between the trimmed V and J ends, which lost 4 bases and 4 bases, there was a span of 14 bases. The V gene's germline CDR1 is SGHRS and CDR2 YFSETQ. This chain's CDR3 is CASSVGWGSTEAFF. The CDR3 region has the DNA TGCGCCAGCAGCGTGGGTTGGGGATCCACTGAAGCTTTCTTT.

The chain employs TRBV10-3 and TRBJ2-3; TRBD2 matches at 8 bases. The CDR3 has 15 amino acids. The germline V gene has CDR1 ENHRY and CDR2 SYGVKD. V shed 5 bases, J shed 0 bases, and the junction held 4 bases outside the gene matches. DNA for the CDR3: TGTGCCATCAGTAGCGGGGGCTCTAGCACAGATACGCAGTATTTT. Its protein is CAISSGGSSTDTQYF.

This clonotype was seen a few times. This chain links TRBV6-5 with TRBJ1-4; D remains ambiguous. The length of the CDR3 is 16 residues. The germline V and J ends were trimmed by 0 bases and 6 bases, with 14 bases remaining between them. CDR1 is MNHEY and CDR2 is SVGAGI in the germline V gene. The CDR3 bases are TGTGCCAGCAGTTACTCGTGGAGGGCGGTCGATGAAAAACTGTTTTTT. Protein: CASSYSWRAVDEKLFF.

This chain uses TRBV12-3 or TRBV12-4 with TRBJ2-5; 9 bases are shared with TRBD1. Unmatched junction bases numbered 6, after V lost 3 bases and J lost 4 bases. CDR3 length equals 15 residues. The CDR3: CASSFYLQGAETQYF. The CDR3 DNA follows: TGTGCCAGCAGTTTTTACCTACAGGGGGCAGAGACCCAGTACTTC.

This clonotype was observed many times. Here the CDR3 DNA reads TGTGCCAGCAGCCACCGGACAGGGTCGATTGCTGAAGCTTTCTTT. Translation gives CASSHRTGSIAEAFF. This chain joins TRBV3-1 and TRBJ1-1; 8 bases are shared with TRBD1. The V gene's germline CDR1 is LGHDT and CDR2 YNNKEL (reference sequence). This CDR3 comprises 15 residues. The V and J ends lost 3 bases and 6 bases, in that order; junction bases with no gene match: 9.

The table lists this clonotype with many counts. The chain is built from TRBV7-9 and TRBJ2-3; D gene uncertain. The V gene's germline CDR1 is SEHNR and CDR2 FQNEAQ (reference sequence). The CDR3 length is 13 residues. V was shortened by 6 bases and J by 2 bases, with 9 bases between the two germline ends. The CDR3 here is CASSPRATDTQYF. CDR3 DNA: TGTGCCAGCAGTCCCCGGGCCACAGATACGCAGTATTTT.

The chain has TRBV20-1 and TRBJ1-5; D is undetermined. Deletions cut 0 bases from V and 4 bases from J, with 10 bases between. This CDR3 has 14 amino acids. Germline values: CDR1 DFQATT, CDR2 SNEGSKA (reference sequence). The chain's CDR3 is CSARDPGGNQPQHF. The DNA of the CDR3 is TGCAGTGCTAGAGACCCCGGAGGAAATCAGCCCCAGCATTTT.

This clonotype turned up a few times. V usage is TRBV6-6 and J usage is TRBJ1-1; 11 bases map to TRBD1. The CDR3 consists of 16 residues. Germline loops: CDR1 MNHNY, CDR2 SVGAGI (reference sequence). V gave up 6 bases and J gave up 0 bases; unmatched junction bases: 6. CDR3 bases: TGTGCCAGCAGCCGGACAGGGGGCGCAATGAACACTGAAGCTTTCTTT. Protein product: CASSRTGGAMNTEAFF.

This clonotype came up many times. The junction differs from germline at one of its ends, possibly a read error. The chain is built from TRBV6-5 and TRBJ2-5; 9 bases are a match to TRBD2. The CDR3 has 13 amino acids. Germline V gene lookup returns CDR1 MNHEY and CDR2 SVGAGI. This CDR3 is CASSYSGGETQYF. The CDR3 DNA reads TGCGCCAGCAGTTATAGCGGGGGAGAGACCCAGTACTTC.

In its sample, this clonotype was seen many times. CDR3 amino acids: CASSDPGPTVRQYF. As DNA, the CDR3 is TGCGCCAGCAGCGATCCGGGACCTACAGTGAGGCAGTATTTT. The chain employs TRBV5-1 and TRBJ2-3; tentatively, D is TRBD1 or TRBD2 (5 bases each). CDR1 and CDR2 (germline): SGHRS, YFSETQ. CDR3 size: 14 residues. V was trimmed by 4 bases and J by 11 bases, leaving 20 bases between them.

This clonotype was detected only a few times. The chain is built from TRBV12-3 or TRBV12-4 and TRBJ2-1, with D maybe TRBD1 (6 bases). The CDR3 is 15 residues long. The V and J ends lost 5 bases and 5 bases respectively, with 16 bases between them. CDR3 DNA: TGTGCCAGCAGTCCACGCGAGGACAGCGACAATGAGCAGTTCTTC. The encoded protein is CASSPREDSDNEQFF.